Below are 30 T cell receptor beta chains sequenced from a single sample in a study of early T cells in non-severe SARS-CoV-2 infection. From the 5' RACE reads, TCRdb called clonotypes with MiXCR, one entry per CDR3 protein. The sample lists over 15,000 distinct CDR3 sequences, less than 6.5% occurring once. This specimen was whole blood, taken at baseline. The receptors here all came from an adult who was a healthcare worker with PCR-confirmed SARS-CoV-2 infection or an uninfected control (not recorded which).

The sample holds many counts of this clonotype. V gene TRBV5-6 combines with J gene TRBJ2-1, with D unclear. V lost 6 bases and J lost 2, with 12 bases in between. CDR1 is SGHDT and CDR2 is YYEEEE in the germline V gene. There are 14 residues in the CDR3. Here the CDR3 reads CASMLGEAYNEQFF. The CDR3, as DNA: TGTGCCAGCATGCTGGGCGAGGCCTACAATGAGCAGTTCTTC. The complete variable domain, with remaining parts taken from reference TRBV5-6 and TRBJ2-1, reads DAGVTQSPTHLIKTRGQQVTLRCSPKSGHDTVSWYQQALGQGPQFIFQYYEEEERQRGNFPDRFSGHQFPNYSSELNVNALLLGDSALYLCASMLGEAYNEQFFGPGTRLTVL.

This clonotype was picked up many times. V usage is TRBV29-1 and J usage is TRBJ1-1; no clear D gene. This CDR3 spans 13 amino acids. The germline V gene has CDR1 SQVTM and CDR2 ANQGSEA. V lost 0 bases to trimming and J lost 5 bases, with 10 bases between them. CDR3 residues: CSVEETRKTEAFF. The CDR3 DNA reads TGCAGCGTTGAAGAGACACGTAAAACTGAAGCTTTCTTT. Full variable domain (outside the CDR3, taken from reference TRBV29-1 and TRBJ1-1): SAVISQKPSRDICQRGTSLTIQCQVDSQVTMMFWYRQQPGQSLTLIATANQGSEATYESGFVIDKFPISRPNLTFSTLTVSNMSPEDSSIYLCSVEETRKTEAFFGQGTRLTVV.

Ten or more counts support this clonotype. This chain uses TRBV20-1 with TRBJ1-1; D remains unclear. The length of the CDR3 is 14 residues. V was pared by 3 bases and J by 0 bases, with 11 bases between. Germline lookup yields CDR1 DFQATT and CDR2 SNEGSKA (reference sequence). The CDR3, as DNA: TGCAGTGCTAGTAGGGTGGTGATGAACACTGAAGCTTTCTTT. It encodes CSASRVVMNTEAFF.

This clonotype was counted many times. The CDR3 sequence is CASSLFPPAENTEAFF. CDR3 coding DNA: TGTGCCAGCAGCTTATTCCCACCGGCCGAGAACACTGAAGCTTTCTTT. This chain joins TRBV7-2 and TRBJ1-1, with unresolved D. The length of the CDR3 is 16 residues. V lost 2 bases and J 1 base, leaving 14 bases between the germline ends. The germline gives CDR1 SGHTA, CDR2 FQGNSA. Full variable domain (missing parts from reference TRBV7-2 and TRBJ1-1): GAGVSQSPSNKVTEKGKDVELRCDPISGHTALYWYRQSLGQGLEFLIYFQGNSAPDKSGLPSDRFSAERTGGSVSTLTIQRTQQEDSAVYLCASSLFPPAENTEAFFGQGTRLTVV.

This clonotype was counted a few times. The genes are TRBV29-1 and TRBJ2-3, with D perhaps assigned TRBD1 or TRBD2 (6 bases each). Trimming removed 2 bases at V and 6 bases at J, with 15 bases between. This CDR3 has 14 residues. CDR1 and CDR2 from the germline V gene are SQVTM and ANQGSEA. Here the CDR3 reads CSVERGRIKDTQYF. The CDR3 nucleotides read TGCAGCGTTGAACGGGGGCGCATCAAGGATACGCAGTATTTT.

This clonotype has a count of ten or more. The V call is TRBV7-2, the J call TRBJ2-1; perhaps D is TRBD1 or TRBD2 (5 bases each). This CDR3 region has 16 residues. Germline V gene sequence: CDR1 SGHTA, CDR2 FQGNSA. V gave up 1 base and J gave up 0 bases, with 10 bases separating them. The CDR3 reads CASSLGGPSSYNEQFF. The CDR3 DNA reads as TGTGCCAGCAGCTTAGGGGGACCCAGCTCCTACAATGAGCAGTTCTTC.

The V gene is TRBV10-3, the J gene TRBJ2-5; the D call may be TRBD1 or TRBD2 (5 bases each). This CDR3 has 14 residues. The germline gives CDR1 ENHRY, CDR2 SYGVKD. The germline V and J ends were trimmed by 6 bases and 0 bases, with 11 bases remaining between them. For the CDR3, the DNA is TGTGCCATCAGCGACAGAGGGAACCAAGAGACCCAGTACTTC. Protein product: CAISDRGNQETQYF.

This clonotype was observed many times. Germline and junction disagree at one end, which may indicate a read error. This rearrangement joins TRBV7-6 to TRBJ2-7; D gene ambiguous. Germline V gene sequence: CDR1 SGHVS, CDR2 FNYEAQ. CDR3 length equals 15 residues. The CDR3 reads CVSSLGTGPADEQYF. Here the CDR3 DNA reads TGTGTCAGCAGCTTAGGTACTGGCCCGGCGGACGAGCAGTACTTC.

This clonotype has at least ten counts. This chain links TRBV4-3 with TRBJ2-7; a weak D match, TRBD2 (6 bases). V lost 0 bases and J lost 0, with 15 bases in between. The CDR3 sequence is 17 residues long. Looked up from germline, CDR1 is LGHNA and CDR2 is YSLEER. The CDR3 spells CASSQDNTGRGSYEQYF. The CDR3 region has the DNA TGCGCCAGCAGCCAAGATAACACCGGGAGAGGCTCCTACGAGCAGTACTTC.

This clonotype was seen at least ten times. V is TRBV2 and J is TRBJ2-2; 11 bases fit TRBD1. The CDR3 is 15 amino acids. V lost 5 bases, J lost 3 bases, and 2 bases stayed unmatched. Germline-derived CDR1 and CDR2 are SNHLY and FYNNEI. DNA of the CDR3: TGTGCCAGCAGTCGGGACAGGGGGGACACCGGGGAGCTGTTTTTT. Encoded protein: CASSRDRGDTGELFF.

This clonotype qualifies as medium-sized. CDR3 protein: CASSLRRSSGANVLTF. CDR3 sequence (DNA): TGTGCCAGCAGCTTACGACGGAGCTCTGGGGCCAACGTCCTGACTTTC. The chain combines TRBV7-6 with TRBJ2-6; no definite D call. Trimming took off 2 bases at V and 0 bases at J, with 8 bases between the two ends. Germline V CDR1 and CDR2: SGHVS, FNYEAQ. The CDR3 extends over 16 amino acids.

This clonotype was recorded many times. This chain's CDR3 is CASSPLKGGEEKLFF. The CDR3 coding sequence is TGTGCCAGCTCCCCCCTGAAGGGAGGAGAGGAAAAACTGTTTTTT. This chain links TRBV18 with TRBJ1-4; D not resolved. Trimming stripped 6 bases from V and 8 bases from J, with 19 bases between. This CDR3 spans 15 amino acids. Germline V gene data show CDR1 as KGHSH and CDR2 as LQKENI.

By sample share, this clonotype is medium-sized. The chain recombines TRBV19 with TRBJ1-1, with D unresolved. V gave up 7 bases and J gave up 2 bases, with 14 bases separating them. Per germline, CDR1 LNHDA and CDR2 SQIVND (reference sequence). This CDR3 comprises 14 residues. The CDR3 protein is CASKRDPLNTEAFF. The CDR3 DNA sequence: TGTGCCAGTAAAAGAGATCCTCTCAACACTGAAGCTTTCTTT.

By frequency in the sample, this clonotype is medium-sized. The CDR3 DNA follows: TGTGCCATCAGTGAAGGGAATTCACCCCTCCACTTT. Residues: CAISEGNSPLHF. This chain links TRBV10-3 with TRBJ1-6, with D hard to call. Deletions cut 3 bases from V and 7 bases from J, with 4 bases between. Germline loops: CDR1 ENHRY, CDR2 SYGVKD. The CDR3 extends over 12 amino acids.

This clonotype has a count of ten or more. The chain recombines TRBV7-8 with TRBJ2-5; D gene ambiguous. The CDR3 is 14 amino acids. Trimming stripped 5 bases from V and 4 bases from J, with 14 bases between. The V gene's germline CDR1 is SGHVS and CDR2 FQNEAQ. The CDR3 coding sequence is TGTGCCAGCAGCCCCCGGCCCCGAGGAGAGACCCAGTACTTC. This translates into CASSPRPRGETQYF.

This clonotype has a count of ten or more. DNA for the CDR3: TGTGCTAGTGGTTTCATGGCAGCCACAGATACGCAGTATTTT. Its translation: CASGFMAATDTQYF. The rearrangement joins TRBV12-5 to TRBJ2-3; D unresolved. There are 14 residues in the CDR3. The V end was cut by 3 bases, the J end by 2 bases, with 9 bases between. Germline CDR1 and CDR2: LGHNT and FRNRAP. Supplemented by reference TRBV12-5 and TRBJ2-3, the full variable domain reads DARVTQTPRHKVTEMGQEVTMRCQPILGHNTVFWYRQTMMQGLELLAYFRNRAPLDDSGMPKDRFSAEMPDATLATLKIQPSEPRDSAVYFCASGFMAATDTQYFGPGTRLTVL.

The chain employs TRBV12-3 or TRBV12-4 and TRBJ2-1; perhaps D is TRBD1 or TRBD2 (5 bases each). The CDR3 runs 15 residues. V was pared by 2 bases and J by 4 bases, with 12 bases between. The CDR3 DNA follows: TGTGCCAGCAGTTTACCCGGGACCCAATACAATGAGCAGTTCTTC. The encoded protein is CASSLPGTQYNEQFF.

This clonotype is labeled medium-sized. V gene TRBV4-3 combines with J gene TRBJ2-3; 7 bases agree with TRBD2. With 0 bases clipped from V and 5 bases from J, the junction kept 5 bases outside the gene matches. The CDR3 spans 15 residues. Germline V gene sequence: CDR1 LGHNA, CDR2 YSLEER. The CDR3 loop reads CASSQDLASGDTQYF. CDR3 nucleotide sequence: TGCGCCAGCAGCCAAGATCTGGCTAGCGGAGATACGCAGTATTTT.

This clonotype is termed medium-sized. J is TRBJ2-1 and V is TRBV6-6, with TRBD1 matching over 8 bases. The CDR3 length is 16 residues. Per the germline V gene, CDR1 is MNHNY and CDR2 is SVGAGI (reference sequence). V was pared by 2 bases and J by 8 bases, with 11 bases of the junction left unmatched. The CDR3 coding sequence is TGTGCCAGCAGTTACGATCCGAGACAGGGGTATTATGAGCAGTTCTTC. Amino acids: CASSYDPRQGYYEQFF.

This clonotype was counted ten times or more. The chain is built from TRBV27 and TRBJ1-2; 8 bases line up with TRBD1. Germline-derived CDR1 and CDR2 are MNHEY and SMNVEV (reference sequence). Trimming cost V 4 bases and J 5 bases; bases outside gene matches: 9. This CDR3 region has 15 residues. The CDR3 DNA sequence: TGTGCCAGCAGTTGGTCAGGAACAGGGGGATATGGCTACACCTTC. Amino acid sequence: CASSWSGTGGYGYTF.

This clonotype was seen repeatedly, ten times or more. The J gene is TRBJ2-1, the V gene TRBV7-2; D is tentatively TRBD1 or TRBD2 (6 bases each). There are 15 residues in the CDR3. Germline lookup yields CDR1 SGHTA and CDR2 FQGNSA. V lost 1 base and J 4 bases, leaving 11 bases between the germline ends. The DNA for the CDR3 is TGTGCCAGCAGCTTAGGGAGGGGGGATTACAATGAGCAGTTCTTC. Residues: CASSLGRGDYNEQFF.

This clonotype was counted between two and nine times. The CDR3 sequence: CASSGASGAYEQYF. For the CDR3, the DNA is TGTGCCAGCAGCGGGGCTAGCGGGGCATACGAGCAGTACTTC. This chain uses TRBV11-2 with TRBJ2-7; 9 bases are a match to TRBD2. The V gene's germline CDR1 is SGHAT and CDR2 FQNNGV. V lost 5 bases and J lost 4; bases outside the gene matches: 6. There are 14 residues in the CDR3.

This clonotype has at least ten counts. The V and J genes are TRBV10-3 and TRBJ1-2; TRBD1 is a possible D gene (5 bases). Trimming removed 10 bases at V and 1 base at J, with 16 bases between. Germline-derived CDR1 and CDR2 are ENHRY and SYGVKD. This CDR3 has 14 residues. The CDR3 nucleotides are TGTGCCACCCGAGCAGGGACGGATAACTATGGCTACACCTTC. Amino acid sequence: CATRAGTDNYGYTF.

This chain links TRBV7-2 with TRBJ2-5; no definite D call. The CDR3 has 15 residues. Looked up from germline, CDR1 is SGHTA and CDR2 is FQGNSA. Trimming took 3 bases from V and 1 from J, leaving 12 bases between them. The CDR3 spells CASSFGLTLQETQYF. In nucleotides, the CDR3 is TGTGCCAGCAGCTTTGGGTTGACGCTCCAAGAGACCCAGTACTTC.

The sample holds many counts of this clonotype. The chain uses TRBV7-8 and TRBJ2-7, with unresolved D. Germline CDR1 is SGHVS and CDR2 is FQNEAQ. CDR3 size: 13 residues. V was trimmed by 2 bases and J by 6 bases, leaving 11 bases between them. The CDR3 bases are TGTGCCAGCAGCTTAACTGGGCTAAGCGAGCAGTACTTC. Translation gives CASSLTGLSEQYF.

In its sample, this clonotype was seen many times. The chain recombines TRBV6-5 with TRBJ1-3, with D tentatively TRBD1 (5 bases). Germline CDR1 is MNHEY and CDR2 is SVGAGI. Trimming removed 2 bases at V and 0 bases at J, with 8 bases between. This CDR3 contains 15 residues. DNA for the CDR3: TGTGCCAGCAGTTACAGAGGGACCTCTGGAAACACCATATATTTT. Residues: CASSYRGTSGNTIYF.

This clonotype was seen at least ten times. J is TRBJ1-1 and V is TRBV19; the D is unclear. The CDR3 contains 14 residues. From germline, CDR1 is LNHDA and CDR2 SQIVND (reference sequence). The ends were cut back, 7 bases at V and 0 bases at J, with 12 bases in the middle. In DNA, the CDR3 is TGTGCCAGTACCCCCCGGCTGCTGAACACTGAAGCTTTCTTT. It is translated as CASTPRLLNTEAFF.

This clonotype was seen repeatedly, ten times or more. The rearrangement links TRBV6-5 to TRBJ2-7, with TRBD2 matching 9 bases. The CDR3 length is 15 residues. Germline-derived CDR1 and CDR2 are MNHEY and SVGAGI. Trimming at V came to 5 bases and at J to 2 bases, leaving 7 bases not matched to a gene. The CDR3 sequence is CASSRKTSGTYEQYF. CDR3 nucleotide sequence: TGTGCCAGCAGTCGCAAGACTAGCGGAACCTACGAGCAGTACTTC.

The chain carries TRBV11-2 and TRBJ1-6, with 10 bases identical to TRBD1. CDR3 size: 16 residues. Unmatched junction bases numbered 3, after V lost 0 bases and J lost 7 bases. Germline assignment: CDR1 SGHAT and CDR2 FQNNGV. The CDR3 loop reads CASSLETGGANSPLHF. In nucleotides, the CDR3 is TGTGCCAGCAGCTTAGAGACAGGGGGCGCGAATTCACCCCTCCACTTT.

This clonotype appeared many times. The chain recombines TRBV5-1 with TRBJ1-2; 8 nucleotides match TRBD1. With V trimmed by 3 bases and J by 8 bases, 9 bases remained unmatched. Germline CDR1 is SGHRS and CDR2 is YFSETQ. This CDR3 has 14 residues. The CDR3: CASSSGTGRGGYTF. As DNA, the CDR3 is TGCGCCAGCAGCTCAGGGACAGGCCGTGGAGGCTACACCTTC.